A selection of T cell receptor beta chains follows, all from one sample in a study of molecular identifiers for immune sequencing clone quantification. TCRdb fed the PCR reads into MiXCR, producing one record per CDR3 protein. The profile covers 70,000 to 90,000 distinct CDR3 sequences, with around 23% appearing a single time and about 1% taken by the ten largest. Sequenced input: naive CD8+ T cells from blood, with Jurkat cell RNA spiked in. All receptors come from a human donor in good health. Some libraries in this study had Jurkat cell RNA spiked in. The conserved cysteine and the conserved F or W are not part of the CDR3 here. Fields, in order: D gene, V gene, J gene, CDR3 protein. A D gene is named only where the DNA matches it firmly.

-	TRBV5-4	TRBJ1-4	ASSSPEGGEKLF
-	TRBV7-3	TRBJ2-1	ASSLGVGNEQF
-	TRBV7-9	TRBJ2-1	ASSPEVAVSYNEQF
-	TRBV7-9	TRBJ2-7	ASSSEPKDTYEQY
-	TRBV9	TRBJ2-2	ASSVWGTGELF
-	TRBV28	TRBJ2-3	ASSNRNSDTQY
-	TRBV27	TRBJ2-7	ASSLVVGSSYEQY
-	TRBV6-2/TRBV6-3	TRBJ1-1	ASFENTEAF
-	TRBV11-2	TRBJ2-7	ASSLVGVEQY
-	TRBV4-1	TRBJ1-1	ASSQGPLGTEAF
-	TRBV18	TRBJ2-2	ASSSTGELF
TRBD2	TRBV5-6	TRBJ2-4	ASTLSGGLAKNIQY
-	TRBV19	TRBJ1-4	ASSISPTNEKLF
-	TRBV25-1	TRBJ2-3	ASSESAGDTQY
TRBD1	TRBV12-3/TRBV12-4	TRBJ2-3	ASSYFQGAGDTQY
-	TRBV6-2/TRBV6-3	TRBJ2-7	ASSYGRDYEQY
TRBD2	TRBV10-3	TRBJ2-5	AIATPGTSGEETQY
-	TRBV19	TRBJ1-1	ASSIEKLIRNTEAF
TRBD1	TRBV11-2	TRBJ2-3	ASSKRWDRGADTRY
-	TRBV10-3	TRBJ2-6	AISESIDAGANVLT
TRBD2	TRBV5-1	TRBJ2-1	ASTSGGSYNEQF
-	TRBV19	TRBJ1-5	ASSIGSRSNQPQH
TRBD1	TRBV6-5	-	ASSPHFSGTDTQH
-	TRBV4-3	TRBJ2-2	ASSQEGGKAGELF
-	TRBV6-1	TRBJ2-3	ASSGDGEVFGHTDTQY
TRBD2	TRBV7-9	TRBJ2-1	ASSLVLAVYNEQF
-	TRBV29-1	TRBJ1-1	SAGGEAF
-	TRBV12-3/TRBV12-4	TRBJ1-1	ASSSTVNTEAF
-	TRBV19	TRBJ2-5	ASSVDFTGPNQETQY
-	TRBV6-6	TRBJ2-2	ASSHTGELF
-	TRBV19	TRBJ2-1	ASSIALGQEQF
-	TRBV13	TRBJ2-3	ASTDGLGSDTDTQY
TRBD2	TRBV11-1	TRBJ2-1	ASSLLAGGSNEQF
-	TRBV19	TRBJ2-7	ASRQTRGNEQY
-	TRBV11-2	TRBJ2-1	ASSLVDEGYNEQF
-	TRBV27	TRBJ2-3	ASSLLGMEDTQY
-	TRBV7-2	TRBJ1-1	ASSLEGLYTEAF
TRBD1	TRBV29-1	TRBJ2-1	SVGQGAEQF
-	TRBV7-9	TRBJ1-1	ASSLGPGEVGTEAF
TRBD1	TRBV4-3	TRBJ2-3	ASSQASRDRGIDTLY
TRBD1	TRBV10-3	TRBJ1-2	AIRTGGGYT
TRBD2	TRBV19	TRBJ2-3	ASSSPFERGPSDTQY